This is a list of T cell receptor beta chains from one sample in a study of shared clonotypes between healthy human individuals. Here immunoSEQ multiplex PCR was the method, and the copy in TCRdb shows in-frame clones only, minus some. The data contain about 680,000 clones, around 78% of them seen just once; the ten biggest clones take up around 2%. The sample taken for sequencing was memory CD4+ T cells sorted from blood. These receptors all stem from a woman in her twenties or thirties in good health. Each CDR3 is given with its conserved first and last residue. The D gene is left open where the match is weak. Rows may omit the clone size; those that give it use once, few, many or a size class.

j_gene: TRBJ2-5; v_gene: TRBV5-1; abundance: .; d_gene: .; CDR3nt: TGCGCCAGCCACGGGGGAGGAGAGACCCAGTACTTC; CDR3aa: CASHGGGETQYF
j_gene: TRBJ1-2; v_gene: TRBV18; abundance: .; d_gene: .; CDR3nt: TGTGCCAGCTCACCACCGGTTGGTCAGGGAGGGAGCTACACCTTC; CDR3aa: CASSPPVGQGGSYTF
j_gene: TRBJ2-3; v_gene: TRBV7-7; abundance: .; d_gene: .; CDR3nt: TGTGCCAGCAGCTTAGGACTATTCACAGATACGCAGTATTTT; CDR3aa: CASSLGLFTDTQYF
j_gene: TRBJ2-1; v_gene: TRBV5-4; abundance: .; d_gene: TRBD2; CDR3nt: TGTGCCATAGGGACTACAAGCAATGAGCAGTTCTTC; CDR3aa: CAIGTTSNEQFF
j_gene: TRBJ2-1; v_gene: TRBV6-1; abundance: .; d_gene: TRBD2; CDR3nt: TGTGCCAGCAGTGGCCCGGGACTAGCCAATGAGCAGTTCTTC; CDR3aa: CASSGPGLANEQFF
j_gene: TRBJ1-1; v_gene: TRBV27; abundance: few; d_gene: TRBD1; CDR3nt: TGTGCCAGCAGTCCCAACAGGGGGCTGAACACTGAAGCTTTCTTT; CDR3aa: CASSPNRGLNTEAFF
j_gene: TRBJ1-1; v_gene: TRBV7-8; abundance: .; d_gene: .; CDR3nt: TGTGCCAGCAGCTTACGTAGAAGGGACACTGAAGCTTTCTTT; CDR3aa: CASSLRRRDTEAFF
j_gene: TRBJ1-2; v_gene: TRBV21-1; abundance: .; d_gene: .; CDR3nt: TGTGCCAGCAGCAAACCCCCGCAGGGATCGACGGGCTACACCTTC; CDR3aa: CASSKPPQGSTGYTF
j_gene: TRBJ2-6; v_gene: TRBV2; abundance: many; d_gene: .; CDR3nt: TGTGCCAGCAGTGATTTCCGGCGAAGTTCTGGGGCCAACGTCCTGACTTTC; CDR3aa: CASSDFRRSSGANVLTF
j_gene: TRBJ2-1; v_gene: TRBV19; abundance: many; d_gene: .; CDR3nt: TGTGCCAGTAGTAGCACCGGGACGACATCCTACCATGAGCAGTTCTTC; CDR3aa: CASSSTGTTSYHEQFF
j_gene: TRBJ1-3; v_gene: TRBV7-9; abundance: .; d_gene: .; CDR3nt: TGTGCCAGCAGCCCCCCGAAGGGAGGCTCTGGAAACACCATATATTTT; CDR3aa: CASSPPKGGSGNTIYF
j_gene: TRBJ1-3; v_gene: TRBV28; abundance: .; d_gene: .; CDR3nt: TGTGCCAGCAAGCCAGGAGATCCTTCTGGAAACACCATATATTTT; CDR3aa: CASKPGDPSGNTIYF
j_gene: TRBJ2-3; v_gene: TRBV6-1; abundance: .; d_gene: TRBD2; CDR3nt: TGTGCCGGTCGGGAGGAGGCAGATACGCAGTATTTT; CDR3aa: CAGREEADTQYF
j_gene: TRBJ2-3; v_gene: TRBV2; abundance: .; d_gene: .; CDR3nt: TGTGCCAGCAGTCCACTAGCCCATACGCAGTATTTT; CDR3aa: CASSPLAHTQYF
j_gene: TRBJ2-1; v_gene: TRBV5-1; abundance: .; d_gene: .; CDR3nt: TGCGCCAGCGCCGGGAGTCCCCCCTACAATGAGCAGTTCTTC; CDR3aa: CASAGSPPYNEQFF
j_gene: TRBJ2-7; v_gene: TRBV28; abundance: few; d_gene: TRBD1; CDR3nt: TGTGCCAGCATCCGGGACAGAGACTACGAGCAGTACTTC; CDR3aa: CASIRDRDYEQYF
j_gene: TRBJ2-7; v_gene: TRBV6-4; abundance: .; d_gene: .; CDR3nt: TGTGCCAGCAGTGACTCGGTAGCGGAAGAATTTCCTACGAGTCAGTACTTC; CDR3aa: CASSDSVAEEFPTSQYF
j_gene: TRBJ1-3; v_gene: TRBV11-3; abundance: .; d_gene: TRBD1; CDR3nt: TGTGCCAGCAGCTCCGAGGGGGCCGCTGGAAACACCATATATTTT; CDR3aa: CASSSEGAAGNTIYF
j_gene: TRBJ1-2; v_gene: TRBV6-1; abundance: .; d_gene: .; CDR3nt: TGTGCCAGCACTTTGGACGTTAACTATGGCTACACCTTC; CDR3aa: CASTLDVNYGYTF
j_gene: TRBJ2-3; v_gene: TRBV5-1; abundance: .; d_gene: .; CDR3nt: TGCGCCAGCAGCTCAACCACAGATACGCAGTATTTT; CDR3aa: CASSSTTDTQYF
j_gene: TRBJ2-7; v_gene: TRBV4-1; abundance: .; d_gene: .; CDR3nt: TGCGCCAGCAGCCAACCATCGGGCGGGACGCCGGGGAACGAGCAGTACTTC; CDR3aa: CASSQPSGGTPGNEQYF
j_gene: TRBJ1-2; v_gene: TRBV19; abundance: many; d_gene: .; CDR3nt: TGTGCCAGTAGCGACAGGAACTATGGCTACACCTTC; CDR3aa: CASSDRNYGYTF
j_gene: TRBJ1-4; v_gene: TRBV4-2; abundance: .; d_gene: TRBD1; CDR3nt: TGTGCCAGCAGCCAAGATAGACAGGGCCGGGAAAAACTGTTTTTT; CDR3aa: CASSQDRQGREKLFF
j_gene: TRBJ2-7; v_gene: TRBV4-2; abundance: .; d_gene: TRBD2; CDR3nt: TGTGCCAGCAGCCAGGGACTAGCGGGAGTAGGTAACTACGAGCAGTACTTC; CDR3aa: CASSQGLAGVGNYEQYF
j_gene: TRBJ2-3; v_gene: TRBV6-5; abundance: .; d_gene: .; CDR3nt: TGTGCCAGCAGTGTACGATGGGGTGGTAGGGCGCAGTATTTT; CDR3aa: CASSVRWGGRAQYF
j_gene: TRBJ2-7; v_gene: TRBV13; abundance: .; d_gene: .; CDR3nt: TGTGCCAGCAGCTTCCGCTACGAGCAGTACTTC; CDR3aa: CASSFRYEQYF
j_gene: TRBJ1-1; v_gene: TRBV19; abundance: .; d_gene: .; CDR3nt: TGTGCCAGTAGTAGTAGCTACGACACTGAAGCTTTCTTT; CDR3aa: CASSSSYDTEAFF
j_gene: TRBJ1-1; v_gene: TRBV19; abundance: .; d_gene: .; CDR3nt: TGTGCCAGTAGTCGGGGGACGGACCAGAACACTGAAGCTTTCTTT; CDR3aa: CASSRGTDQNTEAFF
j_gene: TRBJ1-1; v_gene: TRBV14; abundance: .; d_gene: .; CDR3nt: TGTGCCAGCAGCCAAGAGGCATACACTGAAGCTTTCTTT; CDR3aa: CASSQEAYTEAFF
j_gene: TRBJ1-5; v_gene: TRBV2; abundance: .; d_gene: TRBD1; CDR3nt: TGTGCCAGCAGGGGGGGACAGGGTTACAATCAGCCCCAGCATTTT; CDR3aa: CASRGGQGYNQPQHF
j_gene: TRBJ1-5; v_gene: TRBV7-8; abundance: few; d_gene: .; CDR3nt: TGTGCCAGCAGCCCGAGCAGGTCAGCTTTGGAGCCCCAGCATTTT; CDR3aa: CASSPSRSALEPQHF
j_gene: TRBJ1-1; v_gene: TRBV11-2; abundance: .; d_gene: .; CDR3nt: TGTGCCAGCAGCTTGGTTGGGGAGACTGAAGCTTTCTTT; CDR3aa: CASSLVGETEAFF
j_gene: TRBJ1-1; v_gene: TRBV7-9; abundance: .; d_gene: .; CDR3nt: TGTGCCAGCAGCTTAATTACTCTGAACACTGAAGCTTTCTTT; CDR3aa: CASSLITLNTEAFF
j_gene: TRBJ1-2; v_gene: TRBV7-8; abundance: .; d_gene: TRBD1; CDR3nt: TGTGCCAGCAGCTGGAGGGGGCGAGGCTATGGCTACACCTTC; CDR3aa: CASSWRGRGYGYTF
j_gene: TRBJ2-7; v_gene: TRBV27; abundance: .; d_gene: .; CDR3nt: TGTGCCACTGTGGGATTGGGCTACGAGCAGTACTTC; CDR3aa: CATVGLGYEQYF
j_gene: TRBJ2-7; v_gene: TRBV28; abundance: .; d_gene: .; CDR3nt: TGTGCCAGCAGTCCCCCGTTAGAGGGCAGGCCGTCCTACGAGCAGTACTTC; CDR3aa: CASSPPLEGRPSYEQYF
j_gene: TRBJ2-7; v_gene: TRBV6-1; abundance: .; d_gene: TRBD2; CDR3nt: TGTGCCAGCAGTGACGGGGAGAGCGGGAGCACCGAGCAGTACTTC; CDR3aa: CASSDGESGSTEQYF
j_gene: TRBJ2-3; v_gene: TRBV6-6; abundance: few; d_gene: .; CDR3nt: TGTGCCAGCAGACGTACAGGGAAAGATACGCAGTATTTT; CDR3aa: CASRRTGKDTQYF
j_gene: TRBJ2-7; v_gene: TRBV5-1; abundance: once; d_gene: TRBD2; CDR3nt: TGCGCCAGCAGCTTAGGGACTAGCGGGAGGACGCGCTCCTACGAGCAGTACTTC; CDR3aa: CASSLGTSGRTRSYEQYF
j_gene: TRBJ2-7; v_gene: TRBV5-1; abundance: .; d_gene: .; CDR3nt: TGCGCCAGCAGCTTGGTCGGCGGTCGAACAGGCGAGCAGTACTTC; CDR3aa: CASSLVGGRTGEQYF
j_gene: TRBJ2-1; v_gene: TRBV9; abundance: .; d_gene: .; CDR3nt: TGTGCCAGCAGCGTGGGGTGGGAAGAGCAGTTCTTC; CDR3aa: CASSVGWEEQFF
j_gene: TRBJ1-1; v_gene: TRBV2; abundance: .; d_gene: .; CDR3nt: TGTGCCAGCAGCGCCTATATTGGAGCTTTCTTT; CDR3aa: CASSAYIGAFF
j_gene: TRBJ2-3; v_gene: TRBV28; abundance: few; d_gene: TRBD2; CDR3nt: TGTGCCAGCAGTTTCCCGGGAGGAGTTAGCACAGATACGCAGTATTTT; CDR3aa: CASSFPGGVSTDTQYF
j_gene: TRBJ2-5; v_gene: TRBV30; abundance: .; d_gene: .; CDR3nt: TGTGCCTGGAATTTCCGGGGAGGGGGGGAGACCCAGTACTTC; CDR3aa: CAWNFRGGGETQYF
j_gene: TRBJ1-5; v_gene: TRBV19; abundance: .; d_gene: .; CDR3nt: TGTGCCAGTAGTATAAGAAACAGGGAGAATCAGCCCCAGCATTTT; CDR3aa: CASSIRNRENQPQHF
j_gene: TRBJ2-7; v_gene: TRBV5-1; abundance: .; d_gene: TRBD1; CDR3nt: TGCGCCAGCAGCTGGGACAGGGGGACAGGGGAGCAGTACTTC; CDR3aa: CASSWDRGTGEQYF
j_gene: TRBJ2-5; v_gene: TRBV4-1; abundance: once; d_gene: .; CDR3nt: TGCGCCAGCAGCCAAGACGCTAGCAGATGGGGGGAGACCCAGTACTTC; CDR3aa: CASSQDASRWGETQYF
j_gene: TRBJ2-7; v_gene: TRBV27; abundance: .; d_gene: .; CDR3nt: TGTGCCAGCAGCCGCCAGGACGGAACCTACGAGCAGTACTTC; CDR3aa: CASSRQDGTYEQYF
j_gene: TRBJ1-2; v_gene: TRBV4-1; abundance: .; d_gene: .; CDR3nt: TGCGCCAGCAGCCTAGCCGGGTCCGCAGTGGGAAACTATGGCTACACCTTC; CDR3aa: CASSLAGSAVGNYGYTF
j_gene: TRBJ2-7; v_gene: TRBV18; abundance: .; d_gene: .; CDR3nt: TGTGCCAGCTCCTCCGACGCAACCTCCTACGAGCAGTACTTC; CDR3aa: CASSSDATSYEQYF
j_gene: TRBJ2-3; v_gene: TRBV14; abundance: few; d_gene: TRBD2; CDR3nt: TGTGCCAGCAGCCAAGTGGCGGGAGGGCCGGTGTATACGCAGTATTTT; CDR3aa: CASSQVAGGPVYTQYF
j_gene: TRBJ2-3; v_gene: TRBV7-9; abundance: once; d_gene: .; CDR3nt: TGTGCCAGCAGCTCCAGTTTCCTCACAGATACGCAGTATTTT; CDR3aa: CASSSSFLTDTQYF